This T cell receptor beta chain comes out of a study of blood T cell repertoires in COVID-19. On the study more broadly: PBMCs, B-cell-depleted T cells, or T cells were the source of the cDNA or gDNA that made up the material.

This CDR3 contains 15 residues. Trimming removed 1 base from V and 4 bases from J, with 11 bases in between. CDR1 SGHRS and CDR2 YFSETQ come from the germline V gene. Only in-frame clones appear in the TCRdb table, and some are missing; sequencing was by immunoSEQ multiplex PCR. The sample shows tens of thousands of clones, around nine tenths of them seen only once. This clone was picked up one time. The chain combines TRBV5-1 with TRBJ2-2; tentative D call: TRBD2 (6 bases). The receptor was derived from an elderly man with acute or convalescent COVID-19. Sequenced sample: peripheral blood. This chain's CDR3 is CASSLRGSSTGELFF. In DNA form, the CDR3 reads TGCGCCAGCAGCTTGCGGGGGTCGAGCACCGGGGAGCTGTTTTTT.